The present entry profiles one TCR beta chain with its context. CDR3 size: 12 residues. Trimming took 1 base from V and 8 from J, leaving 11 bases between them. Germline V gene sequence: CDR1 SQVTM, CDR2 ANQGSEA. This sample stems from a study of blood T cell repertoires in COVID-19. On the study more broadly: The analysed material was cDNA or gDNA that came from T cells, B-cell-depleted T cells, or PBMCs.

Only in-frame clones appear in the TCRdb table, and some are missing; sequencing was by immunoSEQ multiplex PCR. The data hold a few hundred thousand clones, with around 86% observed a single time. The specimen sequenced was peripheral blood. The source of this sequence is a woman aged 25 to 39 who had recovered from COVID-19. The gene calls are TRBV29-1 and TRBJ1-1, with D possibly TRBD1 on 6 matching bases. CDR3 sequence reads: CSVEGGPVEAFF. CDR3 nucleotides: TGCAGCGTTGAAGGGGGGCCGGTAGAAGCTTTCTTT.